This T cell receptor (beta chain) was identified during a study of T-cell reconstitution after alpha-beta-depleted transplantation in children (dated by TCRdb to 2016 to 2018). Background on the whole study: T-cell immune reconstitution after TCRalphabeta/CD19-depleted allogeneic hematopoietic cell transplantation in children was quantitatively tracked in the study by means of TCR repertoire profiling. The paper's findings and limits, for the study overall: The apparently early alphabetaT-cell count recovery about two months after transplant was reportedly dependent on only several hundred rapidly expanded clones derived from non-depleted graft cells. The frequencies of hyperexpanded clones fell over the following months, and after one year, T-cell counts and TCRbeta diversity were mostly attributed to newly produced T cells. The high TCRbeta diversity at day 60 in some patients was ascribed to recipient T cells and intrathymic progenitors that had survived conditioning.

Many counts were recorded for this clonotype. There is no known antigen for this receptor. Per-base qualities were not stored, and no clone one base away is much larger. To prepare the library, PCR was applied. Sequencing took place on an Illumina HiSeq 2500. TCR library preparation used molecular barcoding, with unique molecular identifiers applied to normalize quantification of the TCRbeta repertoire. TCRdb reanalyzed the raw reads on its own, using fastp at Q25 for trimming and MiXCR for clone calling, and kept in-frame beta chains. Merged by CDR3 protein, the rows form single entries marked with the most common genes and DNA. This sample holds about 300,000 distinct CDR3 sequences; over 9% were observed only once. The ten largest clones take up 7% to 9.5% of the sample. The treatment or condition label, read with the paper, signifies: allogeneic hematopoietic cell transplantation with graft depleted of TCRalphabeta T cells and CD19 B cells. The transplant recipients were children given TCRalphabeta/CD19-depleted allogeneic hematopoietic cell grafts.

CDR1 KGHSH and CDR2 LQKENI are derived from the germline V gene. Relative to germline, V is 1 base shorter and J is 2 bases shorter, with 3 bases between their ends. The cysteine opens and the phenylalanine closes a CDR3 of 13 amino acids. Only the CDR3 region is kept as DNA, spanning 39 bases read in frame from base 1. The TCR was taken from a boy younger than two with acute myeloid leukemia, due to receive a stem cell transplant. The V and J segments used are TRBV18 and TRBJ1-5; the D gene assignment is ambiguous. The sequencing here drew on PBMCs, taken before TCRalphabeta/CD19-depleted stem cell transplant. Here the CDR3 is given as CASSPQGNQPQHF. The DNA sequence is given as TGTGCCAGCTCACCACAGGGCAATCAGCCCCAGCATTTT.